One sample yielded the 11 T cell receptor beta chains listed below, sequenced in a study of blood T cell repertoires in COVID-19. Profiling relied on immunoSEQ multiplex PCR, and the TCRdb table lists in-frame clones only, not all of them. The profile shows some 270,000 clones, 86% of them singletons. The sequenced material came from peripheral blood. The receptors originated from a woman older than 75 with COVID-19, enrolled during active disease.

The rearrangement links TRBV12-3 or TRBV12-4 to TRBJ1-2; 7 bases fit TRBD1. This CDR3 spans 13 amino acids. After removal of 6 bases from V and 4 bases from J, the junction contained 5 bases not matched to a gene. The CDR3, as DNA: TGTGCCAGCAGACAACAGGGGATCTATGGCTACACCTTC. It codes for CASRQQGIYGYTF.

The chain couples TRBV4-1 to TRBJ2-1; 7 bases agree with TRBD1. Germline CDR1 MGHRA, CDR2 YSYEKL. The CDR3 contains 16 residues. With V trimmed by 4 bases and J by 5 bases, 11 bases remained unmatched. CDR3 DNA: TGCGCCAGCAGCCCCCCCACAGGGGCGGGTAACAATGAGCAGTTCTTC. It encodes CASSPPTGAGNNEQFF.

Remarks on this clone: The junction and the germline gene differ at one end; a read error may be behind it. At the DNA level, this CDR3 is encoded by other sequences in the same sample as well. This CDR3 reads CASRSDRTGNTIYF. Written as DNA, the CDR3 is TGCGCCAGTAGATCGGACAGGACTGGAAACACCATATATTTT. This sequence joins TRBV19 and TRBJ1-3, with 7 bases identical to TRBD1. This CDR3 is 14 amino acids long. The V gene's germline CDR1 is LNHDA and CDR2 SQIVND (reference sequence).

The J gene is TRBJ2-2, the V gene TRBV4-3, with 9 nucleotides matching TRBD1. CDR1 and CDR2 (germline): LGHNA, YSLEER. This CDR3 region has 15 residues. V lost 4 bases, J lost 6 bases, and 6 bases stayed unmatched. Written as DNA, the CDR3 is TGCGCCAGCAGCCGTAGACAGGGGGAGGCCGGGGAGCTGTTTTTT. Its protein is CASSRRQGEAGELFF.

J is TRBJ1-5 and V is TRBV5-5; D is perhaps TRBD1 (5 bases). In germline, CDR1 is SGHKS, CDR2 YYEKEE (reference sequence). V lost 1 base and J 2 bases, leaving 22 bases between the germline ends. This CDR3 region has 19 residues. The CDR3 sequence: CASSLLIIVGGMGNQPQHF. The CDR3, as DNA: TGTGCCAGCAGCTTGTTGATTATTGTGGGGGGTATGGGCAATCAGCCCCAGCATTTT.

The gene calls are TRBV19 and TRBJ2-7; 8 nucleotides agree with TRBD1. The CDR3 has 15 amino acids. V trimming: 3 bases; J trimming: 7 bases; junction bases outside the gene matches: 11. Germline CDR1 is LNHDA and CDR2 is SQIVND (reference sequence). The CDR3 DNA is TGTGCCAGTAGTATTTCCGGACAGGGCACCCGGGAGCAGTACTTC. This translates into CASSISGQGTREQYF. Complete variable domain (other parts from reference TRBV19 and TRBJ2-7): DGGITQSPKYLFRKEGQNVTLSCEQNLNHDAMYWYRQDPGQGLRLIYYSQIVNDFQKGDIAEGYSVSREKKESFPLTVTSAQKNPTAFYLCASSISGQGTREQYFGPGTRLTVT.

The CDR3 protein is CASSLVGGGEQYF. Written as DNA, the CDR3 is TGTGCCAGCAGCTTAGTAGGGGGCGGCGAGCAGTACTTC. The chain combines TRBV7-2 with TRBJ2-7; 7 nucleotides line up with TRBD1. Germline loops: CDR1 SGHTA, CDR2 FQGNSA. The CDR3 is made up of 13 amino acids. Germline trimming cut 1 base from V and 6 bases from J; bases unmatched to any gene: 3.

The chain joins TRBV15 to TRBJ2-3, with 7 bases aligning to TRBD2. Trimming at V came to 0 bases and at J to 6 bases, leaving 6 bases not matched to a gene. The CDR3 loop spans 15 amino acids. Germline V gene lookup returns CDR1 LNHNV and CDR2 YYDKDF (reference sequence). Written as DNA, the CDR3 is TGTGCCACCAGCAGAGAGAGAGCGGGGCGGGATACGCAGTATTTT. Residues: CATSRERAGRDTQYF.

A remark on this clone: The junction departs from germline at one end; a sequencing error may be responsible. This chain joins TRBV12-3 or TRBV12-4 and TRBJ2-3, with 9 bases fitting TRBD2. The CDR3 loop spans 12 amino acids. The CDR3 DNA reads TGTGCCAGCAGTCGACCCTCTAGCGGGGTAAGATTT. This codes for CASSRPSSGVRF.

The chain joins TRBV30 to TRBJ2-5, with TRBD2 identical over 13 bases. Germline CDR1 is GTSNPN and CDR2 is SVGIG (reference sequence). Germline trimming cut 5 bases from V and 0 bases from J; bases unmatched to any gene: 9. CDR3 length equals 17 residues. The CDR3 DNA is TGTGCCTGGGTCCCGGGACTAGCGGGGTTCTACCAAGAGACCCAGTACTTC. It yields the protein CAWVPGLAGFYQETQYF.

This clone was found a few times. This chain links TRBV19 with TRBJ1-1, with unresolved D. This CDR3 spans 13 amino acids. The V and J ends lost 2 bases and 0 bases respectively, with 4 bases between them. CDR1 is LNHDA, CDR2 SQIVND, per germline (reference sequence). CDR3 bases: TGTGCCAGTAGTATAAGAGTGAACACTGAAGCTTTCTTT. It codes for CASSIRVNTEAFF. Full variable domain (remainder filled in from reference TRBV19 and TRBJ1-1): DGGITQSPKYLFRKEGQNVTLSCEQNLNHDAMYWYRQDPGQGLRLIYYSQIVNDFQKGDIAEGYSVSREKKESFPLTVTSAQKNPTAFYLCASSIRVNTEAFFGQGTRLTVV.